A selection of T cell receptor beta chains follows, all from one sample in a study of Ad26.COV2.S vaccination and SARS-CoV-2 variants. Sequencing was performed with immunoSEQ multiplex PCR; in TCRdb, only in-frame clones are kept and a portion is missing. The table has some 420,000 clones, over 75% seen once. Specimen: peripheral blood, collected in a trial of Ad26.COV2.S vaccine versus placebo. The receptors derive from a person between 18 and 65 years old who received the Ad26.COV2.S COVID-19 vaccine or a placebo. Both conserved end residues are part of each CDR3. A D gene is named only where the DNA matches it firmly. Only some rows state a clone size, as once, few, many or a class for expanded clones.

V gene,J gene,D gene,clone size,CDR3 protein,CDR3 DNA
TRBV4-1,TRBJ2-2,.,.,CASSPGWGKAGELFF,TGCGCCAGCAGCCCTGGTTGGGGGAAGGCCGGGGAGCTGTTTTTT
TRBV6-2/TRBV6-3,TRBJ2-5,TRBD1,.,CASSYGRTGQETQYF,TGTGCCAGCAGTTACGGCCGGACAGGCCAAGAGACCCAGTACTTC
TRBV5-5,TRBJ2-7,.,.,CASRSGTASYEQYF,TGTGCCAGCAGGTCAGGGACGGCATCCTACGAGCAGTACTTC
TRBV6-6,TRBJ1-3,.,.,CASMAGLENTIYF,TGTGCCAGCATGGCCGGTCTAGAAAACACCATATATTTT
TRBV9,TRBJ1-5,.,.,CASSRGGYSNQPQHF,TGTGCCAGCAGCCGCGGGGGTTATAGCAATCAGCCCCAGCATTTT
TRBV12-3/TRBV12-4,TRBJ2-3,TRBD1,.,CASRGTGTQYF,TGTGCCAGCAGGGGGACAGGTACGCAGTATTTT
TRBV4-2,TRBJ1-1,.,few,CASSPREQGVNTEAFF,TGTGCCAGCAGCCCACGCGAACAGGGTGTGAACACTGAAGCTTTCTTT
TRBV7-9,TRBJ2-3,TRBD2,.,CASSLRAGGPADTQYF,TGTGCCAGCAGCCTTAGAGCGGGGGGGCCCGCAGATACGCAGTATTTT
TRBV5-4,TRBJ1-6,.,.,CASSLEQSSYNSPLHF,TGTGCCAGCAGCTTGGAACAGAGCTCCTATAATTCACCCCTCCACTTT
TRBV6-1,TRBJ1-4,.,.,CASSEYDVNEKLFF,TGTGCCAGCAGTGAATATGATGTAAATGAAAAACTGTTTTTT
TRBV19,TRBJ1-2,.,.,CASTSYLYGYTF,TGTGCCAGTACCTCTTATTTGTATGGCTACACCTTC
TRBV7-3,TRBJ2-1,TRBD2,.,CASSLSGTYNEQFF,TGTGCCAGCAGCCTTAGCGGGACCTACAATGAGCAGTTCTTC
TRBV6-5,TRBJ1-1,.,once,CASSYGDTEAFF,TGTGCCAGCAGTTACGGGGACACTGAAGCTTTCTTT
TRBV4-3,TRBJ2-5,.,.,CASSQVFRGARETQYF,TGCGCCAGCAGCCAAGTTTTCCGGGGGGCTCGAGAGACCCAGTACTTC
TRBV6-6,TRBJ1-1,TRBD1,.,CASSRQGQGADTEAFF,TGTGCCAGCAGTAGACAGGGACAGGGGGCCGACACTGAAGCTTTCTTT
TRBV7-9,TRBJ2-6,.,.,CASSSTGSGANVLTF,TGTGCCAGCAGCTCCACAGGGTCTGGGGCCAACGTCCTGACTTTC
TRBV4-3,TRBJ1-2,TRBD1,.,CASSQDLQGVSGYTF,TGCGCCAGCAGCCAAGATCTCCAGGGGGTGAGCGGCTACACCTTC
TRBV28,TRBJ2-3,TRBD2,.,CASSRPVLAPGTDTQYF,TGTGCCAGCAGTCGCCCCGTACTAGCGCCGGGCACAGATACGCAGTATTTT
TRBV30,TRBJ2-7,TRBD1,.,CAWSRELRDREEF,TGTGCCTGGAGTAGAGAGTTACGGGACAGGGAGGAATTC